This TCR beta chain came from a study of cytomegalovirus exposure and HLA in healthy donors. Across the whole study: From about 200 million T cells, an earlier analysis saw 110 million or so unique TCR beta sequences. About 83 million unique TCRs from HLA-typed donors made up an early data release. Whole-study results and caveats: According to a later analysis, donors in an Asian-associated ancestry cluster reportedly had fewer N-insertions than the roughly 720-donor mean.

Primers for the PCR totalled 60 Vbeta and 13 Jbeta. The table came from immunoSEQ multiplex PCR; TCRdb's copy has only in-frame clones and leaves some out. The table lists around 100,000 clones, around 80% of them singletons. The CDR3 spans 15 residues. The J segment lost 5 bases and the V segment lost 0 bases, leaving 7 bases of the junction unmatched. Per germline, CDR1 SGDLS and CDR2 YYNGEE. Note on this clone: Antigen unknown.

This rearrangement joins TRBV9 to TRBJ1-2; 7 nucleotides agree with TRBD1. This TCR was recovered from a woman in her 40s in good health and CMV-seronegative. Sequences were obtained from PBMCs. This CDR3 reads CASSVDPRGAYGYTF. CDR3 DNA: TGTGCCAGCAGCGTAGATCCCAGGGGGGCGTATGGCTACACCTTC. Full variable domain (missing parts from reference TRBV9 and TRBJ1-2): DSGVTQTPKHLITATGQRVTLRCSPRSGDLSVYWYQQSLDQGLQFLIQYYNGEERAKGNILERFSAQQFPDLHSELNLSSLELGDSALYFCASSVDPRGAYGYTFGSGTRLTVV.